The 8 T cell receptor beta chains reported below all come from one sample, sequenced in a study of shared clonotypes between healthy human individuals. Repertoires were generated with immunoSEQ multiplex PCR, while TCRdb's copy carries only in-frame clones and drops some. This sample yields fewer than 650,000 clones, of which roughly four fifths are seen a single time; more than 10% belongs to the top ten. Sequencing was performed on PBMCs. The receptors derive from a woman between 40 and 55 years old in good health. Some clones in this sample may be carry-over from other donors' samples.

A word on this clone: Other DNA sequences in this specimen translate into the identical CDR3. This chain joins TRBV27 and TRBJ2-7, with D tentatively TRBD1 (6 bases). Germline V gene data show CDR1 as MNHEY and CDR2 as SMNVEV (reference sequence). This CDR3 is built from 13 residues. Trimming took 6 bases from V and 3 from J, leaving 12 bases between them. CDR3 loop: CASSFGQSYEQYF. The CDR3 DNA reads TGTGCCAGCAGCTTCGGACAGAGCTACGAGCAGTACTTC.

Turning to this clone: This likely traces to a read error, being one base from a far larger clone. This sample also contains other DNA sequences that code for the same CDR3. V usage is TRBV30 and J usage is TRBJ1-2; TRBD1 agrees at 7 bases. This CDR3 comprises 16 residues. The germline V gene encodes CDR1 GTSNPN and CDR2 SVGIG (reference sequence). In DNA form, the CDR3 reads TGTGCCTGGAGTGTCAACCCACAGGGGACTCACTATGGCTACACCTTT. This gives the protein CAWSVNPQGTHYGYTF.

Regarding this clone: A read error may explain this, as a much larger clone is one base away. V is TRBV30 and J is TRBJ1-2, with D perhaps matching TRBD1 (6 bases). The V gene's germline CDR1 is GTSNPN and CDR2 SVGIG (reference sequence). V lost 3 bases, J lost 6 bases, and 11 bases lay in between. The CDR3 extends over 12 amino acids. This CDR3 reads CAWRWAGDGYTF. The CDR3 nucleotides read TGTGCCTGGAGGTGGGCAGGGGATGGCTACACCTTC.

This clone was seen at least ten times. V is TRBV29-1 and J is TRBJ2-7; TRBD2 agrees at 8 bases. Germline V lookup: CDR1 SQVTM, CDR2 ANQGSEA. The CDR3 loop spans 13 amino acids. J gave up 0 bases and V 7 bases, and 5 bases lay outside the gene matches. The CDR3 loop reads CSGRGGTSYEQYF. The CDR3 DNA reads as TGCAGCGGGCGCGGGGGGACCTCCTACGAGCAGTACTTC.

The chain joins TRBV30 to TRBJ2-5; 8 bases align to TRBD2. Germline CDR1 GTSNPN, CDR2 SVGIG (reference sequence). Unmatched junction bases numbered 6, after V lost 5 bases and J lost 4 bases. The length of the CDR3 is 13 residues. CDR3: CAWDRRGGETQYF. The CDR3 nucleotides are TGTGCCTGGGACCGCCGGGGGGGAGAGACCCAGTACTTC.

V is TRBV5-4 and J is TRBJ1-1; D not certain. V was cut by 2 bases and J by 1 base, with 9 bases left in between. This CDR3 region has 14 residues. Germline-derived CDR1 and CDR2 are SGHNT and YYREEE (reference sequence). The CDR3 reads CASSFSGENTEAFF. DNA of the CDR3: TGTGCCAGCAGCTTTTCCGGGGAGAACACTGAAGCTTTCTTT.

As regards this clone: A far larger clone is one base from this, pointing to a likely read error. The V gene is TRBV30, the J gene TRBJ1-5; D may be TRBD1 (6 bases). The CDR3 consists of 14 residues. Germline assignment: CDR1 GTSNPN and CDR2 SVGIG (reference sequence). The CDR3 protein is CAWSKGGGNQSQHF. CDR3 nucleotide sequence: TGTGCCTGGAGTAAAGGCGGGGGCAATCAGTCCCAGCATTTT.

J is TRBJ2-5 and V is TRBV6-1, with D maybe TRBD2 (6 bases). V was trimmed by 1 base and J by 1 base, leaving 7 bases between them. Germline V CDR1 and CDR2: MNHNS, SASEGT. The CDR3 is 14 amino acids. DNA for the CDR3: TGTGCCAGCAGTGAAGTGGGGGGCCAAGAGACCCAGTACTTC. Its protein is CASSEVGGQETQYF.